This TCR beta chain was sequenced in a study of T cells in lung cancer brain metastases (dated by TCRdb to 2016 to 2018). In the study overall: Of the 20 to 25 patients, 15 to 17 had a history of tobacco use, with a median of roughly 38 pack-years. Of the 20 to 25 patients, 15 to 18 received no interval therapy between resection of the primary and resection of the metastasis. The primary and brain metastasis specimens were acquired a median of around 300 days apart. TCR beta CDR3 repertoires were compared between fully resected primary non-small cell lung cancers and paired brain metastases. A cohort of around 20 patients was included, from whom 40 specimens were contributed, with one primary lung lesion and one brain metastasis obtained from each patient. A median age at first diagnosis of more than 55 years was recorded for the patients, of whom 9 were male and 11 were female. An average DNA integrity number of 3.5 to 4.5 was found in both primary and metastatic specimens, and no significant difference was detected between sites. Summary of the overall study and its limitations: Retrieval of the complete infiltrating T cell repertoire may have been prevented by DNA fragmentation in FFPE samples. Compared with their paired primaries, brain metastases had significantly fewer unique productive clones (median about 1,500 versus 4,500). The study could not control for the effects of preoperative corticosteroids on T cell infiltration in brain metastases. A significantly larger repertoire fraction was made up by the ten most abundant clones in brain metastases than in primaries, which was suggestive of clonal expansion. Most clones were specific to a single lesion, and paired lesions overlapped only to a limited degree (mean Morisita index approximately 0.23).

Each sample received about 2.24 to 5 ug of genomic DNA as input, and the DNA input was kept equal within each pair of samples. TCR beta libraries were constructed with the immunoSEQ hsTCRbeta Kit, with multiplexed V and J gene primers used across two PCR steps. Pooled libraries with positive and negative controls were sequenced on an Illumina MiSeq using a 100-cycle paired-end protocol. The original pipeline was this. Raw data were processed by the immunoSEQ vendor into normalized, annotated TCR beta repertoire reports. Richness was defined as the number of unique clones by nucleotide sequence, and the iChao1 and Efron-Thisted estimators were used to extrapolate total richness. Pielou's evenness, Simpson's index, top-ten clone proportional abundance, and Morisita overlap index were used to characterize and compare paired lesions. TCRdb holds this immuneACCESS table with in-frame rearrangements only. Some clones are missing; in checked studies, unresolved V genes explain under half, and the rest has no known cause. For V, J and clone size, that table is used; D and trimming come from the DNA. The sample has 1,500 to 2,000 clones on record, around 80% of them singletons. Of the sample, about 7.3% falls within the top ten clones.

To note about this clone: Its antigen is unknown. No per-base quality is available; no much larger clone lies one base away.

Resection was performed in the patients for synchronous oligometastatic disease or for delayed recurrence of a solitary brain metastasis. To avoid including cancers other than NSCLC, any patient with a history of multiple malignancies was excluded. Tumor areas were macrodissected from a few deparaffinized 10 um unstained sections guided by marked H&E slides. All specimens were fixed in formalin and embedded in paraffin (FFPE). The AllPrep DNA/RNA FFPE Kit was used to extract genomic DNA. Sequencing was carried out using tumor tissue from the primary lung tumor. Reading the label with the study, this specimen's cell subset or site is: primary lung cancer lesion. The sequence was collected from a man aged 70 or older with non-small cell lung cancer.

The sequence in DNA is TGTGCCAGCAGTTACGGGGTCGGCGCGGATGGCTACACCTTC. This is translated as CASSYGVGADGYTF. The rearranged chain carries TRBV6-6 and TRBJ1-2, with the D gene uncertain. Based on the germline V gene (reference sequence), the CDR1 and CDR2 sequences are MNHNY and SVGAGI. V sheds 2 bases and J sheds 6 bases, leaving 13 bases between their ends. The CDR3 runs 14 residues from the cysteine to the phenylalanine. Solely the CDR3 DNA is kept, with 42 bases framed from the first base.